The 32 T cell receptor beta chains reported below all come from one sample, sequenced in a study of T cell responses to AZD1222 COVID-19 vaccine. Sequencing was performed with immunoSEQ multiplex PCR; in TCRdb, only in-frame clones are kept and a portion is missing. Among some 150,000 clones, 85% to 95% were seen once, and the ten largest hold more than 8%. The sequencing used peripheral blood, collected on day 0 of AZD1222 vaccination. These receptors all stem from an adult in good health.

The rearrangement uses TRBV19 and TRBJ2-5, with TRBD2 matching over 12 bases. The CDR3 length is 15 residues. Germline assignment: CDR1 LNHDA and CDR2 SQIVND (reference sequence). The V gene end was trimmed by 3 bases and the J gene end by 5 bases; junction bases not matched to a gene: 4. The DNA of the CDR3 is TGTGCCAGTAGTATCCCGGGACTAGCGGGTGAGACCCAGTACTTC. It codes for CASSIPGLAGETQYF.

This clone has only one observation. The chain has TRBV18 and TRBJ1-2; a possible D gene is TRBD1 (5 bases). V lost 0 bases and J lost 4, with 9 bases in between. The germline gives CDR1 KGHSH, CDR2 LQKENI. This CDR3 has 14 residues. CDR3 amino acids: CASSPPNRSYGYTF. CDR3 DNA sequence: TGTGCCAGCTCACCACCGAACAGGAGCTATGGCTACACCTTC.

The chain links TRBV6-2 or TRBV6-3 to TRBJ2-3; 7 positions match TRBD2. The V segment lost 0 bases and the J segment 3 bases; nucleotides outside the gene matches: 6. CDR1 and CDR2 from the germline V gene are MNHEY and SVGEGT. CDR3 size: 16 residues. As DNA, the CDR3 is TGTGCCAGCAGTTACTCGTGGCAGGGAGGGACAGATACGCAGTATTTT. Translating it yields CASSYSWQGGTDTQYF.

The rearrangement uses TRBV5-1 and TRBJ2-1, with D hard to call. CDR1 and CDR2 from the germline V gene are SGHRS and YFSETQ. This CDR3 comprises 13 residues. The V and J ends lost 0 bases and 6 bases respectively, with 7 bases between them. The CDR3 here is CASSLAPFNEQFF. CDR3 coding DNA: TGCGCCAGCAGCTTGGCCCCATTCAATGAGCAGTTCTTC. Variable domain in full (rest from reference TRBV5-1 and TRBJ2-1): KAGVTQTPRYLIKTRGQQVTLSCSPISGHRSVSWYQQTPGQGLQFLFEYFSETQRNKGNFPGRFSGRQFSNSRSEMNVSTLELGDSALYLCASSLAPFNEQFFGPGTRLTVL.

The DNA of the CDR3 is TGTGCCAGCAGCTTTGGCAGCGCCTACGAGCAGTACTTC. It is translated as CASSFGSAYEQYF. V and J are TRBV11-1 and TRBJ2-7, with D hard to call. Trimming pared 3 bases from V and 2 bases from J, leaving 8 bases between. Germline V gives CDR1 SGHAT, CDR2 FQDESV (reference sequence). The CDR3 loop spans 13 amino acids.

This clone was detected once. The chain has TRBV14 and TRBJ1-2, with D possibly matching TRBD1 (5 bases). The CDR3 length is 12 residues. CDR1 SGHDN and CDR2 FVKESK come from the germline V gene. The germline V and J ends were trimmed by 1 base and 9 bases, with 9 bases remaining between them. In DNA, the CDR3 is TGTGCCAGCAGCCAAGGGACATACCGCTACACCTTC. Translation gives CASSQGTYRYTF.

The V call is TRBV11-2, the J call TRBJ1-6; no firm D call. Between the trimmed V and J ends, which lost 10 bases and 5 bases, there was a span of 12 bases. This CDR3 is 13 amino acids long. Germline-derived CDR1 and CDR2 are SGHAT and FQNNGV. Here the CDR3 DNA reads TGTGCCACCACCAGGTTCAATAATTCACCCCTCCACTTT. Protein product: CATTRFNNSPLHF.

Of note for this clone: Germline is not matched at one junction end, which may reflect a read error. The chain has TRBV7-7 and TRBJ2-5; D tentatively reads TRBD1 or TRBD2 (5 bases each). CDR1 is SSHAT, CDR2 FNYEAQ, per germline (reference sequence). CDR3 length: 13 amino acids. This chain's CDR3 is CASSLKRGETQYF. CDR3 coding DNA: TGTGCTAGCAGCTTAAAACGGGGCGAGACCCAGTACTTC.

The chain has TRBV21-1 and TRBJ1-2; TRBD1 is taken as the D call from the table, unchecked against the DNA. TRBV21-1 is listed as a pseudogene. This CDR3 has 16 amino acids. The chain's CDR3 is CASSKNRGQWNYGYTF. CDR3 nucleotide sequence: TGTGCCAGCAGCAAAAATAGGGGACAGTGGAACTATGGCTACACCTTC.

V and J are TRBV21-1 and TRBJ2-7; TRBD2, the table's D call, lacks a check against the DNA. TRBV21-1 is annotated as a pseudogene. The CDR3 is 15 residues long. CDR3 coding DNA: TGTGCCAGCAGCAAAGTCTGCCTACCGACCTACGAGCAGTACTTC. Translation: CASSKVCLPTYEQYF.

The CDR3 region has the DNA TGCAGTGCCCGAGCGCGGGATGGCTACACCTTC. Translating it yields CSARARDGYTF. The chain employs TRBV20-1 and TRBJ1-2; no clear D gene. The CDR3 has 11 amino acids. The V end was cut by 6 bases, the J end by 6 bases, with 11 bases between. Germline V gene sequence: CDR1 DFQATT, CDR2 SNEGSKA (reference sequence).

This chain uses TRBV28 with TRBJ1-6; D unresolved. Germline-derived CDR1 and CDR2 are MDHEN and SYDVKM. The V end was cut by 5 bases, the J end by 0 bases, with 8 bases between. CDR3 length: 15 residues. The CDR3 DNA is TGTGCCAGCAGTGCAGCGAGCTCCTATAATTCACCCCTCCACTTT. This translates into CASSAASSYNSPLHF.

V gene TRBV20-1 combines with J gene TRBJ2-2; D may be TRBD1 (6 bases). Germline lookup yields CDR1 DFQATT and CDR2 SNEGSKA (reference sequence). There are 16 residues in the CDR3. V lost 5 bases and J lost 6, with 22 bases in between. Written as DNA, the CDR3 is TGCAGTGCTCGTGTTCCAACAGGGTGGGGAGCCGGGGAGCTGTTTTTT. Translated: CSARVPTGWGAGELFF.

The chain employs TRBV19 and TRBJ1-1; D is possibly TRBD1 (6 bases). Germline values: CDR1 LNHDA, CDR2 SQIVND (reference sequence). Trimming shortened V by 3 bases and J by 4 bases, and 12 bases separated the two germline ends. The CDR3 spans 14 residues. This CDR3 reads CASSIDRLATEAFF. As DNA, the CDR3 is TGTGCCAGTAGTATTGACAGGTTGGCCACTGAAGCTTTCTTT.

The DNA of the CDR3 is TGTGCCAGCACGAGAGACAGTCCGAACACCGGGGAGCTGTTTTTT. It yields the protein CASTRDSPNTGELFF. J is TRBJ2-2 and V is TRBV6-5; a weak D match, TRBD1 (5 bases). The ends were cut back, 7 bases at V and 0 bases at J, with 12 bases in the middle. The CDR3 has 15 amino acids. Germline V gene sequence: CDR1 MNHEY, CDR2 SVGAGI.

V and J are TRBV5-4 and TRBJ2-1; 8 nucleotides match TRBD1. CDR1 is SGHNT and CDR2 is YYREEE in the germline V gene (reference sequence). With V trimmed by 2 bases and J by 7 bases, 5 bases remained unmatched. CDR3 length equals 14 residues. CDR3: CASSFQGAHNEQFF. The CDR3 DNA follows: TGTGCCAGCAGCTTCCAGGGGGCGCATAATGAGCAGTTCTTC.

The CDR3 here is CASSGWTSGGAATGELFF. CDR3 DNA sequence: TGTGCCAGCAGCGGGTGGACTAGCGGGGGGGCCGCCACCGGGGAGCTGTTTTTT. The chain combines TRBV7-2 with TRBJ2-2; TRBD2 aligns across 15 bases. Germline CDR1 reads SGHTA; CDR2 reads FQGNSA. The CDR3 loop spans 18 amino acids. V trimming: 5 bases; J trimming: 4 bases; junction bases outside the gene matches: 8.

The chain is built from TRBV2 and TRBJ2-3; unclear D gene. V dropped 6 bases and J dropped 0 bases, with 13 bases sitting between them. Per the germline V gene, CDR1 is SNHLY and CDR2 is FYNNEI. The CDR3 contains 15 residues. CDR3 bases: TGTGCCAGCAGGGCCCTGGCGGCGAGCACAGATACGCAGTATTTT. This gives the protein CASRALAASTDTQYF.

The chain recombines TRBV5-5 with TRBJ1-4; TRBD1 aligns across 9 bases. CDR3 length: 14 residues. Germline-derived CDR1 and CDR2 are SGHKS and YYEKEE (reference sequence). V gave up 2 bases and J gave up 8 bases; unmatched junction bases: 4. CDR3 bases: TGTGCCAGCAGCTTTGGGACAGGGTTGGAAAAACTGTTTTTT. Amino acids: CASSFGTGLEKLFF.

This clone was recorded once. At the DNA level, this CDR3 is encoded by other sequences in the same sample as well. This sequence joins TRBV18 and TRBJ1-1; D is ambiguous. Germline V CDR1 and CDR2: KGHSH, LQKENI. Trimming pared 2 bases from V and 0 bases from J, leaving 4 bases between. The CDR3 is 13 amino acids. This CDR3 is CASSPGVNTEAFF. Written as DNA, the CDR3 is TGTGCCAGCTCACCAGGAGTGAACACTGAAGCTTTCTTT.

V is TRBV27 and J is TRBJ1-2; 8 nucleotides match TRBD1. Germline V gene sequence: CDR1 MNHEY, CDR2 SMNVEV (reference sequence). J gave up 3 bases and V 6 bases, and 6 bases lay outside the gene matches. There are 14 residues in the CDR3. The CDR3 reads CASRADRVDYGYTF. The CDR3 bases are TGTGCCAGCAGAGCGGACAGGGTTGACTATGGCTACACCTTC.

The chain uses TRBV30 and TRBJ1-3, with D uncertain. The CDR3 has 14 residues. Trimming pared 4 bases from V and 0 bases from J, leaving 10 bases between. Germline-derived CDR1 and CDR2 are GTSNPN and SVGIG (reference sequence). The CDR3 coding sequence is TGTGCCTGGACTACGGGCAACTCTGGAAACACCATATATTTT. It specifies CAWTTGNSGNTIYF.

V usage is TRBV11-2 and J usage is TRBJ2-7; tentative D call: TRBD2 (6 bases). Germline V gives CDR1 SGHAT, CDR2 FQNNGV. The CDR3 consists of 13 residues. Trimming pared 5 bases from V and 2 bases from J, leaving 10 bases between. Here the CDR3 DNA reads TGTGCCAGCAGCCCGGGGAGGACCTACGAGCAGTACTTC. Translating gives CASSPGRTYEQYF.

The rearrangement joins TRBV5-1 to TRBJ1-2; D uncertain. Germline V lookup: CDR1 SGHRS, CDR2 YFSETQ. The V end lost 1 base, the J end lost 5 bases, and 9 bases lay between the germline ends. This CDR3 is built from 13 residues. The CDR3 loop reads CASSLSGEYGYTF. CDR3 DNA sequence: TGCGCCAGCAGCTTGAGTGGAGAATATGGCTACACCTTC.

The chain uses TRBV11-2 and TRBJ1-1; D gene ambiguous. CDR3 size: 14 residues. Between the trimmed V and J ends, which lost 0 bases and 8 bases, there was a span of 13 bases. CDR1 is SGHAT and CDR2 is FQNNGV in the germline V gene. In DNA form, the CDR3 reads TGTGCCAGCAGCTTAGACGGGAGACTCCCCGAAGCTTTCTTT. Its protein product is CASSLDGRLPEAFF.

The chain uses TRBV27 and TRBJ1-2; TRBD1 matches at 9 bases. Germline V lookup: CDR1 MNHEY, CDR2 SMNVEV (reference sequence). This CDR3 spans 16 amino acids. J was trimmed by 8 bases and V by 6 bases; bases with no gene match: 16. Here the CDR3 reads CASRRGGRTGVGGYTF. As DNA, the CDR3 is TGTGCCAGCAGAAGAGGAGGTAGGACAGGGGTAGGAGGCTACACCTTC.

CDR3 protein: CASSYGNSGNTIYF. CDR3 coding DNA: TGTGCCAGCAGTTACGGCAACTCTGGAAACACCATATATTTT. This chain uses TRBV6-5 with TRBJ1-3; D not certain. Trimming removed 2 bases at V and 0 bases at J, with 5 bases between. This CDR3 is 14 amino acids long. Germline CDR1 and CDR2: MNHEY and SVGAGI.

The chain joins TRBV28 to TRBJ1-2, with 7 bases that match TRBD1. This CDR3 contains 15 residues. The V gene's germline CDR1 is MDHEN and CDR2 SYDVKM. Trimming removed 6 bases from V and 4 bases from J; junction bases left unmatched: 11. Here the CDR3 DNA reads TGTGCCAGCAGCCAAAAGACAGGGAGTATCTATGGCTACACCTTC. Amino acids: CASSQKTGSIYGYTF.

The genes are TRBV5-1 and TRBJ2-7, with 8 bases lining up with TRBD1. Germline V lookup: CDR1 SGHRS, CDR2 YFSETQ. Germline trimming cut 2 bases from V and 5 bases from J; bases unmatched to any gene: 9. The CDR3 runs to 15 residues. DNA for the CDR3: TGCGCCAGCAGCTTAACGACAGGGGTAATGAACGAGCAGTACTTC. Translation gives CASSLTTGVMNEQYF.

This clone was counted a single time. The rearrangement uses TRBV19 and TRBJ1-3; D possibly corresponds to TRBD1 (5 bases). The germline V gene encodes CDR1 LNHDA and CDR2 SQIVND (reference sequence). Between the trimmed V and J ends, which lost 9 bases and 2 bases, there was a span of 11 bases. The CDR3 is 13 amino acids. CDR3 in amino acids: CASSWGTGNTIYF. CDR3 DNA: TGTGCCAGCAGCTGGGGGACTGGAAACACCATATATTTT.

The chain combines TRBV21-1 with TRBJ2-7; TRBD2 is the table's D call, not checked against the DNA. TRBV21-1 is deemed a pseudogene. This CDR3 spans 16 amino acids. CDR3 sequence reads: CASSKEEFSISYEQYF. CDR3 nucleotides: TGTGCCAGCAGCAAAGAGGAGTTTTCGATCTCCTACGAGCAGTACTTC.

This chain uses TRBV11-3 with TRBJ2-2; weak D call: TRBD1 (5 bases). The CDR3 has 14 residues. V was pared by 6 bases and J by 4 bases, with 12 bases between. Germline-derived CDR1 and CDR2 are SGHNT and YENEEA. The CDR3 loop reads CASSSSTVTGELFF. The DNA of the CDR3 is TGTGCCAGCAGTTCCTCGACAGTCACCGGGGAGCTGTTTTTT.